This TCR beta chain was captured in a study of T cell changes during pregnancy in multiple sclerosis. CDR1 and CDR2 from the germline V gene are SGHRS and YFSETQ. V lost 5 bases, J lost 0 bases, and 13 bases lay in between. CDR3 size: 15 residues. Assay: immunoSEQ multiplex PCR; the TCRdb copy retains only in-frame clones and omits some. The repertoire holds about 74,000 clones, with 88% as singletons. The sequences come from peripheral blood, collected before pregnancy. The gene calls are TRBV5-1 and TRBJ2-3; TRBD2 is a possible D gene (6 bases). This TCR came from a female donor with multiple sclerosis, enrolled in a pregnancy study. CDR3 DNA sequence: TGCGCCAGCAGTCTCAATGGGGGGAGCACAGATACGCAGTATTTT. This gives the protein CASSLNGGSTDTQYF.